Listed below are T cell receptor beta chains from one sample, sequenced in a study of CD8 T cells in Susac syndrome. MiXCR, applied by TCRdb to the immunoSEQ multiplex PCR reads, yields one record per CDR3 protein. The profile covers 190,000 or so distinct CDR3 sequences, with over 90% appearing a single time and about 0.09% taken by the ten largest. The material sequenced was CD4+ T cells from PBMCs. The source of these receptors is a human donor with multiple sclerosis. The CDR3 runs from the conserved cysteine through the conserved F or W. A D gene is named only where the DNA matches it firmly. Clone size is given for some rows only: seen once, a few or many times, or a class if the clone is expanded.

-,-,TRBV7-2,TRBJ1-2,CASSRGSGAVAVGNGYTF,TGTGCCAGCAGTCGGGGAAGTGGGGCGGTTGCGGTCGGCAATGGCTACACCTTC
-,TRBD1,TRBV5-1,TRBJ2-7,CASSPDPGTAYEQYF,TGCGCCAGCAGCCCGGATCCGGGGACAGCGTACGAGCAGTACTTC
-,-,TRBV12-3/TRBV12-4,TRBJ2-3,CASRTSTPDTQYF,TGTGCCAGCAGGACTAGTACCCCAGATACGCAGTATTTT
-,-,TRBV20-1,TRBJ1-6,CSASRVNSPLHF,TGCAGTGCTAGTAGGGTGAATTCACCCCTCCACTTT
-,TRBD1,TRBV6-6,TRBJ2-7,CASSRRDRAGSEQYF,TGTGCCAGCAGTCGCAGGGACAGGGCGGGGAGCGAGCAGTACTTC
-,TRBD1,TRBV12-3/TRBV12-4,TRBJ1-5,CASRPAGTGNQPQHF,TGTGCCAGCAGGCCAGCCGGGACAGGGAATCAGCCCCAGCATTTT
-,TRBD1,TRBV27,TRBJ1-5,CASSGGTGRNQPQHF,TGTGCCAGCAGTGGCGGGACAGGGAGGAATCAGCCCCAGCATTTT
once,-,TRBV3-1,TRBJ2-3,CASSQGMRSTDTQYF,TGTGCCAGCAGCCAAGGTATGCGAAGCACAGATACGCAGTATTTT
-,-,TRBV6-6,TRBJ1-5,CASGGVNQPQHF,TGTGCCAGTGGCGGAGTCAATCAGCCCCAGCATTTT
-,-,TRBV5-1,TRBJ1-1,CASSLGVENTEAFF,TGCGCCAGCAGCTTGGGAGTGGAAAACACTGAAGCTTTCTTT
once,-,TRBV29-1,TRBJ1-1,CSVDYDGGAFF,TGCAGCGTTGATTACGATGGGGGGGCTTTCTTT
-,-,TRBV5-1,TRBJ2-7,CASSSDPSLEQYF,TGCGCCAGCAGCTCGGACCCTTCTCTCGAGCAGTACTTC
-,TRBD2,TRBV3-1,TRBJ2-5,CASSLLGGGETQYF,TGTGCCAGCAGCCTTCTCGGGGGAGGGGAGACCCAGTACTTC
-,-,TRBV13,TRBJ1-1,CASRRGSTEAFF,TGTGCCAGCAGACGAGGGAGCACTGAAGCTTTCTTT
-,TRBD1,TRBV12-3/TRBV12-4,TRBJ1-2,CASSPGTGYGYTF,TGTGCCAGCAGCCCCGGGACAGGGTATGGCTACACCTTC
-,-,TRBV5-8,TRBJ2-1,CASSARTGNGEQFF,TGTGCCAGCAGCGCCCGGACTGGTAACGGTGAGCAGTTCTTC
-,TRBD2,TRBV3-1,TRBJ2-1,CASSQGLELEQFF,TGTGCCAGCAGCCAGGGACTAGAGCTTGAGCAGTTCTTC
-,TRBD2,TRBV11-2,TRBJ2-3,CASRRGTSGGVSDTQYF,TGTGCCAGCCGCCGGGGAACTAGCGGGGGGGTCTCGGATACGCAGTATTTT
-,TRBD2,TRBV3-1,TRBJ2-7,CASSQGTSTDEQYF,TGTGCCAGCAGCCAGGGGACTAGTACCGACGAGCAGTACTTC
-,-,TRBV5-1,TRBJ2-1,CASSPGSNNEQFF,TGCGCCAGCAGCCCCGGGTCGAACAATGAGCAGTTCTTC
-,TRBD2,TRBV20-1,TRBJ2-5,CSARFSGVETQYF,TGCAGTGCTAGGTTTAGCGGGGTCGAGACCCAGTACTTC
few,-,TRBV18,TRBJ2-5,CASSPLAETQYF,TGTGCCAGCTCACCCCTAGCCGAGACCCAGTACTTC
-,TRBD1,TRBV6-1,TRBJ2-3,CASKQGVNADTQYF,TGTGCCAGCAAGCAGGGGGTTAATGCAGATACGCAGTATTTT
-,-,TRBV30,TRBJ1-1,CAWSVTGGARTEAFF,TGTGCCTGGAGTGTAACGGGGGGCGCGAGAACTGAAGCTTTCTTT
-,-,TRBV10-3,TRBJ1-5,CAISERDQPQHF,TGTGCCATCAGTGAGCGCGATCAGCCCCAGCATTTT
-,TRBD2,TRBV4-2,TRBJ2-1,CASSQGASGGLSYNEQFF,TGTGCCAGCAGCCAAGGGGCTAGCGGGGGATTATCCTACAATGAGCAGTTCTTC
-,-,TRBV7-9,TRBJ2-3,CASRFGTDTQYF,TGTGCCAGCAGATTCGGCACAGATACGCAGTATTTT
-,-,TRBV7-9,TRBJ1-1,CASRSPDGNTEAFF,TGTGCCAGCAGATCTCCGGACGGGAACACTGAAGCTTTCTTT
-,TRBD1,TRBV2,TRBJ1-1,CASSTDRVVTEAFF,TGTGCCAGCAGTACGGACAGGGTAGTCACTGAAGCTTTCTTT
-,TRBD1,TRBV6-1,TRBJ2-7,CASSKGQGAVSYEQYF,TGTGCCAGCAGTAAGGGACAGGGGGCTGTATCCTACGAGCAGTACTTC
-,-,TRBV3-1,TRBJ1-2,CASSQISYGYTF,TGTGCCAGCAGCCAGATTTCGTATGGCTACACCTTC
-,TRBD1,TRBV13,TRBJ2-5,CASSLLRDREETQYF,TGTGCCAGCAGCTTACTCCGGGACAGGGAGGAGACCCAGTACTTC
-,TRBD2,TRBV18,TRBJ2-1,CASSPPNSGGAGEQFF,TGTGCCAGCTCACCACCGAATAGCGGGGGGGCGGGTGAGCAGTTCTTC
-,TRBD1,TRBV25-1,TRBJ1-2,CASSEWQGAFGYGYTF,TGTGCCAGCAGTGAATGGCAGGGGGCCTTCGGTTATGGCTACACCTTC
-,-,TRBV20-1,TRBJ1-4,CSAPGASGILFF,TGCAGTGCTCCCGGGGCCTCCGGCATACTGTTTTTT
-,TRBD1,TRBV20-1,TRBJ1-5,CSAGQGPSMSNQPQHF,TGCAGTGCGGGACAGGGACCATCGATGAGCAATCAGCCCCAGCATTTT
-,TRBD2,TRBV7-9,TRBJ2-1,CASLLAHNEQFF,TGTGCCAGCTTACTAGCGCACAATGAGCAGTTCTTC
few,TRBD2,TRBV7-2,TRBJ2-7,CASSLASGSDEQYF,TGTGCCAGCAGCTTAGCTAGCGGGAGTGACGAGCAGTACTTC
-,TRBD2,TRBV6-5,TRBJ2-3,CASSFRGGALADTQYF,TGTGCCAGCAGTTTTCGCGGGGGGGCGTTGGCAGATACGCAGTATTTT
-,-,TRBV12-3/TRBV12-4,TRBJ2-5,CASSRALGWIGTQYF,TGTGCCAGCAGTCGTGCCTTAGGGTGGATAGGGACCCAGTACTTC
-,-,TRBV9,TRBJ2-6,CASSVVSGANVLTF,TGTGCCAGCAGCGTAGTATCCGGGGCCAACGTCCTGACTTTC
-,TRBD1,TRBV30,TRBJ1-1,CAWMGTGRTEAFF,TGTGCCTGGATGGGGACAGGGCGGACTGAAGCTTTCTTT
once,-,TRBV19,TRBJ1-1,CASNTYTEAFF,TGTGCCAGTAATACCTACACTGAAGCTTTCTTT
-,TRBD1,TRBV24-1,TRBJ1-5,CATSEGQSSNQPQHF,TGTGCCACCAGCGAGGGACAGAGTAGCAATCAGCCCCAGCATTTT
-,-,TRBV5-8,TRBJ1-1,CASSLAIPGTEAFF,TGTGCCAGCAGCTTGGCCATCCCGGGCACTGAAGCTTTCTTT
-,-,TRBV29-1,TRBJ1-1,CSVGHFIGLGLKAFF,TGCAGCGTTGGGCATTTTATTGGTTTGGGGTTAAAAGCTTTCTTT
-,-,TRBV20-1,TRBJ1-2,CSVRDSGDYGYTF,TGCAGTGTCCGGGACTCTGGGGACTATGGCTACACCTTC
-,-,TRBV5-1,TRBJ1-1,CASSLTPTNTEAFF,TGCGCCAGCAGCTTGACCCCTACAAACACTGAAGCTTTCTTT
-,-,TRBV20-1,TRBJ1-2,CSARGAPRSYGYTF,TGCAGTGCTAGAGGAGCCCCTAGGAGCTATGGCTACACCTTC
-,-,TRBV19,TRBJ1-5,CASGTVRWPQHF,TGTGCCAGTGGGACCGTCCGTTGGCCCCAGCATTTT
-,-,TRBV19,TRBJ1-5,CASGTNNQPQHF,TGTGCCAGCGGGACAAACAATCAGCCCCAGCATTTT
-,-,TRBV18,TRBJ2-3,CASSRAGSDTQYF,TGTGCCAGCTCACGGGCGGGATCAGATACGCAGTATTTT
-,TRBD1,TRBV5-1,TRBJ2-1,CASSLEGGGHEQFF,TGCGCCAGCAGCTTGGAAGGGGGCGGACATGAGCAGTTCTTC
-,TRBD1,TRBV12-3/TRBV12-4,TRBJ2-7,CASSLGQGRRESYEQYF,TGTGCCAGCAGTTTAGGACAGGGGCGCCGAGAGTCCTACGAGCAGTACTTC
-,-,TRBV30,TRBJ1-1,CAWSATGYNTEAFF,TGTGCCTGGAGTGCCACGGGATATAACACTGAAGCTTTCTTT
-,-,TRBV24-1,TRBJ2-1,CATSDRPFEQFF,TGTGCCACCAGTGACCGTCCATTCGAGCAGTTCTTC